The clone carrying this T cell receptor (beta chain) was seen at least ten times. Its target is unknown. Using more than 7.5 ml of fresh peripheral blood, PBMCs were prepared. The sample originates from a study of T cells in Graves' hyperthyroidism and ophthalmopathy. Findings and limits, study-wide: Progression to ophthalmopathy was predicted a median of 6.5 months early.

The ends lost 8 bases at V and 3 bases at J; junction bases unmatched: 9. Germline V CDR1 and CDR2: MDHEN, SYDVKM. The CDR3 extends over 15 amino acids. Researchers amplified the TCR beta CDR3 regions from RNA transcripts. Researchers ran a first-round RT-PCR on the TCR CDR3 using the HTBI primer set. MiXCR, applied by TCRdb to the multiplex PCR reads, yields one record per CDR3 protein. The sample has almost 350,000 distinct CDR3 sequences, around 18% seen once; the top ten hold about a sixth. The receptor was isolated from a woman aged 40 to 55 with Graves' ophthalmopathy. The sample taken for sequencing was blood. This chain connects TRBV28 to TRBJ2-2, with 7 nucleotides matching TRBD1. CDR3 sequence reads: CASVAGTADTGELFF. The CDR3 region has the DNA TGTGCCAGCGTCGCCGGGACAGCAGACACCGGGGAGCTGTTTTTT.